The entry below describes one TCR beta chain. Its antigen is not known. These data come from a study of cytomegalovirus exposure and HLA in healthy donors. Overall study results and limits: TCR beta V- and J-gene trimming was later associated with a missense DCLRE1C variant. Associated with cytomegalovirus, according to the listing, were some 180 TCR beta chains. Later work associated fewer than 20,000 TCR beta sequences with HLA alleles at 0.05 false discovery rate. Common viral pathogens seemed to be connected with several of the most significant clusters, according to a later analysis.

This PCR relied on a set of 60 Vbeta primers and 13 Jbeta primers. Measured with immunoSEQ multiplex PCR; TCRdb has only the in-frame clones, and not every one. The data contain over 150,000 clones, approximately 85% of them singletons. This TCR was recovered from a girl aged 2 to 9 in good health and CMV-seropositive. Specimen: PBMCs.

The CDR3 is CASSAGQGFYNSPLHF. The CDR3 bases are TGTGCCAGCAGCGCGGGACAGGGGTTTTATAATTCACCCCTCCACTTT. The V call is TRBV5-6, the J call TRBJ1-6, with 10 bases identical to TRBD1. Looked up from germline, CDR1 is SGHDT and CDR2 is YYEEEE. V trimming: 4 bases; J trimming: 4 bases; junction bases outside the gene matches: 5. This CDR3 region has 16 residues.